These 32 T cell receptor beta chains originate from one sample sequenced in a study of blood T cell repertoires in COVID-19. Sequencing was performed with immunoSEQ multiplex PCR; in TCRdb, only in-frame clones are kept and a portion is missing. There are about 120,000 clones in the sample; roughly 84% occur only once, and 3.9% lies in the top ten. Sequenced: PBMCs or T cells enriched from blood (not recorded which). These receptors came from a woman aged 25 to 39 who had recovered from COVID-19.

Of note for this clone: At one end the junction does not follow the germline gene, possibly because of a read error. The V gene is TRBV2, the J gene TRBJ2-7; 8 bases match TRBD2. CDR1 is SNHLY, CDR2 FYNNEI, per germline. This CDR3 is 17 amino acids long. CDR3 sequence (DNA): TGTGCCAGCACTGAAGGGGGAGTGACAGCGGGGGCCTACGAGCAGTACTTC. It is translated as CASTEGGVTAGAYEQYF. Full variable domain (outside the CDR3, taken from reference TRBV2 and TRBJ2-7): EPEVTQTPSHQVTQMGQEVILRCVPISNHLYFYWYRQILGQKVEFLVSFYNNEISEKSEIFDDQFSVERPDGSNFTLKIRSTKLEDSAMYFCASTEGGVTAGAYEQYFGPGTRLTVT.

DNA of the CDR3: TGTGCCACCAAACCCCAGGTCAGTCCTGGCTACACCTTC. Protein product: CATKPQVSPGYTF. The rearrangement joins TRBV2 to TRBJ1-2; D is unclear. V was cut by 10 bases and J by 7 bases, with 19 bases left in between. The CDR3 is 13 amino acids. Germline V gene data show CDR1 as SNHLY and CDR2 as FYNNEI.

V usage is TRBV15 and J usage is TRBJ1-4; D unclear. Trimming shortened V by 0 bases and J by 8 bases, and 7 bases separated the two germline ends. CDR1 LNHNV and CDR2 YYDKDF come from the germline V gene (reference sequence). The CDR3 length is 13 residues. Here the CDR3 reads CATSRDLNEKLFF. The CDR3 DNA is TGTGCCACCAGCAGAGATCTAAACGAAAAACTGTTTTTT.

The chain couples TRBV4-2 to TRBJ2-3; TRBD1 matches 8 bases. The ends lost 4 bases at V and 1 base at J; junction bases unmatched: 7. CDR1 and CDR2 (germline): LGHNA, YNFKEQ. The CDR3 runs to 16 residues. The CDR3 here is CASSREAGQGTDTQYF. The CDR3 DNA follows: TGTGCCAGCAGCCGCGAGGCGGGACAGGGCACAGATACGCAGTATTTT.

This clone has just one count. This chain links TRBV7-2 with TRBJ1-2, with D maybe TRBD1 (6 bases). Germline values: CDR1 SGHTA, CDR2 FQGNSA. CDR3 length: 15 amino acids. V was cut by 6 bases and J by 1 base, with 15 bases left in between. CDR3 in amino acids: CASRWNQGSNYGYTF. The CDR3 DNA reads TGTGCCAGCAGGTGGAACCAGGGGAGTAACTATGGCTACACCTTC.

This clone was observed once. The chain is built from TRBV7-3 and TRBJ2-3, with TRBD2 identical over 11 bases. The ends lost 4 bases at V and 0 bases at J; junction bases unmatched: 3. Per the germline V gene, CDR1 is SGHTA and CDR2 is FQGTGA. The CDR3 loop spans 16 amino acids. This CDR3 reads CASSSRTSGSTDTQYF. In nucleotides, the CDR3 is TGTGCCAGCAGCTCGAGGACTAGCGGGAGCACAGATACGCAGTATTTT. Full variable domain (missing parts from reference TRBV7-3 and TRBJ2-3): GAGVSQTPSNKVTEKGKYVELRCDPISGHTALYWYRQSLGQGPEFLIYFQGTGAADDSGLPNDRFFAVRPEGSVSTLKIQRTERGDSAVYLCASSSRTSGSTDTQYFGPGTRLTVL.

CDR3 nucleotides: TGTGCCAGCAGTTATGGACAGGGCGGAGGGACCTTC. Its protein is CASSYGQGGGTF. J is TRBJ1-2 and V is TRBV6-2 or TRBV6-3; the match to TRBD1 covers 8 bases. Unmatched junction bases numbered 8, after V lost 3 bases and J lost 14 bases. This CDR3 contains 12 residues. Germline CDR1 and CDR2: MNHEY and SVGEGT.

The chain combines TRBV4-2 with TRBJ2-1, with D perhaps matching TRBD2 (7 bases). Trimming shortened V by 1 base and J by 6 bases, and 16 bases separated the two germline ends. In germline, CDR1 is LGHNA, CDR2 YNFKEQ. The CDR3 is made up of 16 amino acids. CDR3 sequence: CASSQARGASGNEQFF. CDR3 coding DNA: TGTGCCAGCAGCCAAGCCCGGGGGGCTAGCGGCAATGAGCAGTTCTTC.

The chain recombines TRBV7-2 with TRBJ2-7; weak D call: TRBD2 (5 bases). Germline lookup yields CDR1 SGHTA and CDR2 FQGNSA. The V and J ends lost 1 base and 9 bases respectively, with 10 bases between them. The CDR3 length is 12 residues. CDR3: CASSLGTGWQYF. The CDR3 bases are TGTGCCAGCAGCTTAGGGACTGGCTGGCAGTACTTC.

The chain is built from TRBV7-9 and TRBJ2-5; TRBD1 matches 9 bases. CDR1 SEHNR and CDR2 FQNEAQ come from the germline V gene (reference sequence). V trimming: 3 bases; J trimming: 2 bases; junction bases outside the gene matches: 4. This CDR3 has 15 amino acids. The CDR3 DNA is TGTGCCAGCAGCTTTGGGACAGGGCCGCAAGAGACCCAGTACTTC. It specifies CASSFGTGPQETQYF.

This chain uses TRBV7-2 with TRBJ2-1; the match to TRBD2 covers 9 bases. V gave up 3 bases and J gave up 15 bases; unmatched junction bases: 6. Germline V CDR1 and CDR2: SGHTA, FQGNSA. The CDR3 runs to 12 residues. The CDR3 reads CASSLTGTSLFF. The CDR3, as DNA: TGTGCCAGCAGCTTGACCGGGACTAGCCTGTTCTTC. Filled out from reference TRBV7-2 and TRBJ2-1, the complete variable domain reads GAGVSQSPSNKVTEKGKDVELRCDPISGHTALYWYRQSLGQGLEFLIYFQGNSAPDKSGLPSDRFSAERTGGSVSTLTIQRTQQEDSAVYLCASSLTGTSLFFGPGTRLTVL.

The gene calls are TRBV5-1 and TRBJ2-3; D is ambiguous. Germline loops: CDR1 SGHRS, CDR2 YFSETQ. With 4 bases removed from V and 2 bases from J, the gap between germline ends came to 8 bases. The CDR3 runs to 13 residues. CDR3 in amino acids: CASSKQPTDTQYF. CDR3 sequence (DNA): TGCGCCAGCAGCAAACAGCCCACAGATACGCAGTATTTT.

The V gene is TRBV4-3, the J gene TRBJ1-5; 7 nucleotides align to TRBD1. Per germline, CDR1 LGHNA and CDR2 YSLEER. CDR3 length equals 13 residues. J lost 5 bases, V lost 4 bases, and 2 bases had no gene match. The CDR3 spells CASSPTGDQPQHF. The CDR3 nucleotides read TGCGCCAGCAGCCCAACAGGGGATCAGCCCCAGCATTTT.

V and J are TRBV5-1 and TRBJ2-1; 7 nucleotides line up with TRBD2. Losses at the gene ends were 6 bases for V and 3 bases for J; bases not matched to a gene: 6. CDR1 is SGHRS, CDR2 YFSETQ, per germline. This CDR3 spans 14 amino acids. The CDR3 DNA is TGCGCCAGCAATAGGAGGGAGGGCTACAATGAGCAGTTCTTC. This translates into CASNRREGYNEQFF.

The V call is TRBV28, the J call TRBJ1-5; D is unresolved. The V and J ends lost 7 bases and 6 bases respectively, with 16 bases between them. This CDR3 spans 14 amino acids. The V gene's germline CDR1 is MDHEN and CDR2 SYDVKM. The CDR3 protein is CASISGGVGQPQHF. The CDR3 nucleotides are TGTGCCAGCATAAGCGGCGGGGTCGGTCAGCCCCAGCATTTT.

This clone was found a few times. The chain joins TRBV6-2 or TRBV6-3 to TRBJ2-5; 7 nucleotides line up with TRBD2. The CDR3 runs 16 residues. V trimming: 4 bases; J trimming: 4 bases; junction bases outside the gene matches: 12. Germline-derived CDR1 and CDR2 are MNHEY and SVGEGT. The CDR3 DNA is TGTGCCAGCAGTTTTGGGACCTCTAGCGGCTTAGAGACCCAGTACTTC. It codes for CASSFGTSSGLETQYF.

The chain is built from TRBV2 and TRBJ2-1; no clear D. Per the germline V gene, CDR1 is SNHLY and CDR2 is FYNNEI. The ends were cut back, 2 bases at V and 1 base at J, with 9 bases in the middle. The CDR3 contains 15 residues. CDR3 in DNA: TGTGCCAGCAGTGAACTGGGCGATTCCTACAATGAGCAGTTCTTC. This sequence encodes CASSELGDSYNEQFF.

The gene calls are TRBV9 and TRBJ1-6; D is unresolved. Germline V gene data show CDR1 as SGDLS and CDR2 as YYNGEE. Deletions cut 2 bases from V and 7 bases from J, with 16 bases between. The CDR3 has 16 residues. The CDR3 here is CASSVGSTTLNSPLHF. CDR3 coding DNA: TGTGCCAGCAGCGTTGGCAGTACTACCTTAAATTCACCCCTCCACTTT.

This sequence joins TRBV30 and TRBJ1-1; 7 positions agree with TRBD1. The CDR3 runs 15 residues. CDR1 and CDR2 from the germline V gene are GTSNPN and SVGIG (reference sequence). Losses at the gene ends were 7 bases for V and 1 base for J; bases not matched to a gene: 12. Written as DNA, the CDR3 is TGTGCCTCACCCTCTCCGACAGGGCGGAACACTGAAGCTTTCTTT. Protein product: CASPSPTGRNTEAFF.

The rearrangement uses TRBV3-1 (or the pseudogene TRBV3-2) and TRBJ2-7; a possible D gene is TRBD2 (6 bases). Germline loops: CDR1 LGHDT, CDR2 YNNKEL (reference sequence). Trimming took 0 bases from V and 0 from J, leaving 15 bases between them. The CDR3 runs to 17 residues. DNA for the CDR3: TGTGCCAGCAGCCAAGAATTTCCAGCGGGCGGCTCCTACGAGCAGTACTTC. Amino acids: CASSQEFPAGGSYEQYF.

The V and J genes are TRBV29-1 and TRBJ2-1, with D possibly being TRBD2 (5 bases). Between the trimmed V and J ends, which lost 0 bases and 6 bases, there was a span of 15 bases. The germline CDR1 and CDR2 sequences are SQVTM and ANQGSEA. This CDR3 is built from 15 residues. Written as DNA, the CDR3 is TGCAGCGTTGAAGATTGGAGAGGGCAAGGCAATGAGCAGTTCTTC. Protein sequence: CSVEDWRGQGNEQFF.

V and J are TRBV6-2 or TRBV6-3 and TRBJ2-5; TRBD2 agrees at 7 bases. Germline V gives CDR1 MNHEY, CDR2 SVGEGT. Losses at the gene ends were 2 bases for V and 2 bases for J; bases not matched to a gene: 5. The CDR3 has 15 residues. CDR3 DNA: TGTGCCAGCAGTTACCCCGGGACTACACAAGAGACCCAGTACTTC. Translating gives CASSYPGTTQETQYF.

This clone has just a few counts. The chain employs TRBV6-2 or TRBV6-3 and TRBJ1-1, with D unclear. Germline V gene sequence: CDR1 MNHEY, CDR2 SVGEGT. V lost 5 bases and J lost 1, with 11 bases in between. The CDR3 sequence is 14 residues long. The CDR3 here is CASSRRWANTEAFF. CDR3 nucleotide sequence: TGTGCCAGCAGTCGCCGGTGGGCGAACACTGAAGCTTTCTTT.

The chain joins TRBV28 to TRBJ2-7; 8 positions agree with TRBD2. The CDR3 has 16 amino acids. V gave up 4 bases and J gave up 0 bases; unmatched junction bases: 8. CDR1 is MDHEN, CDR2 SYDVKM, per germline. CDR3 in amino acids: CASSSPSGGSSYEQYF. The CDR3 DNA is TGTGCCAGCAGTTCCCCCAGCGGGGGAAGCTCCTACGAGCAGTACTTC.

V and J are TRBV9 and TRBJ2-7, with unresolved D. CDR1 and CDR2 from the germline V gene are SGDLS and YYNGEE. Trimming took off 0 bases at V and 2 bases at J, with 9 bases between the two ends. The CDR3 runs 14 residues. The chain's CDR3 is CASSVGTQAYEQYF. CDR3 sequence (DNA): TGTGCCAGCAGCGTAGGTACTCAAGCCTACGAGCAGTACTTC.

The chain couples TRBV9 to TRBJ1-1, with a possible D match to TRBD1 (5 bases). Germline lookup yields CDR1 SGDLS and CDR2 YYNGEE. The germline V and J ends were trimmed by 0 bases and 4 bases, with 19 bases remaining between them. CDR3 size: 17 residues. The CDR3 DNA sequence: TGTGCCAGCAGCGTAGGCCAGGGCTTTAGGAGCTCCACTGAAGCTTTCTTT. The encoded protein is CASSVGQGFRSSTEAFF.

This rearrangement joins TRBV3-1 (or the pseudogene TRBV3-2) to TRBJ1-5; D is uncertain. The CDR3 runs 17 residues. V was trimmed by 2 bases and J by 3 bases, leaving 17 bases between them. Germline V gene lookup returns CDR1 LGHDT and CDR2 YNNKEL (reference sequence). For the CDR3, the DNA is TGTGCCAGCAGCCAATCCTCCTTAACAGCCTCCAATCAGCCCCAGCATTTT. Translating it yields CASSQSSLTASNQPQHF.

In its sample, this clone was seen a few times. The CDR3 sequence is CASSGGRAALSYNEQFF. The CDR3 nucleotides are TGTGCCAGCAGCGGCGGGAGGGCCGCCCTCTCCTACAATGAGCAGTTCTTC. This sequence joins TRBV3-1 (or the pseudogene TRBV3-2) and TRBJ2-1; 9 bases are a match to TRBD2. The V gene's germline CDR1 is LGHDT and CDR2 YNNKEL (reference sequence). Trimming at V came to 5 bases and at J to 0 bases, leaving 8 bases not matched to a gene. This CDR3 is built from 17 residues.

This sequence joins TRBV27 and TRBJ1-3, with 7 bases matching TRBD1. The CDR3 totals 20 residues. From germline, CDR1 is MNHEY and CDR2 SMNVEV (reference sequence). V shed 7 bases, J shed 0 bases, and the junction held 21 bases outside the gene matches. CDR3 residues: CASNPPGQNGRGISGNTIYF. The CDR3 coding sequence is TGTGCCAGCAACCCTCCGGGACAGAATGGTCGGGGGATCTCTGGAAACACCATATATTTT.

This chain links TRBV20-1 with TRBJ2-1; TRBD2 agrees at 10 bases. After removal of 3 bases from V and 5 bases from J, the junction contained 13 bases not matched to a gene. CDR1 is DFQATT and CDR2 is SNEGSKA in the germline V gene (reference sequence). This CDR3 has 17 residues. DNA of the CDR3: TGCAGTGCTAGTCTGGCTAGCGGGAGTAGTTTTGACAATGAGCAGTTCTTC. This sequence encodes CSASLASGSSFDNEQFF.

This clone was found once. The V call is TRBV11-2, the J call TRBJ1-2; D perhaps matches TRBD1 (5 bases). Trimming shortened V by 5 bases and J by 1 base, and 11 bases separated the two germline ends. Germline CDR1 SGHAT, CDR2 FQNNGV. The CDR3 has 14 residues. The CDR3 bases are TGTGCCAGCAGCCCACTGACAGTTAACTATGGCTACACCTTC. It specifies CASSPLTVNYGYTF.

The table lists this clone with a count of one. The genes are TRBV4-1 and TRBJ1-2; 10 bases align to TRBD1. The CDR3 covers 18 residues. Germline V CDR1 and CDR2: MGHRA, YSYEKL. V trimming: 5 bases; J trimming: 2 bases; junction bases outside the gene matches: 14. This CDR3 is CASSWASRQGAANYGYTF. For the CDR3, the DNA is TGCGCCAGCAGCTGGGCCTCGAGACAGGGGGCCGCAAACTATGGCTACACCTTC.